Presented here are 20 T cell receptor beta chains from one specimen sequenced in a study of blood T cell repertoires in COVID-19. Sequencing was performed with immunoSEQ multiplex PCR; in TCRdb, only in-frame clones are kept and a portion is missing. The data contain about 430,000 clones, approximately 90% of them singletons. The specimen sequenced was peripheral blood. The receptors here all came from a man in his late teens or twenties with COVID-19, enrolled during active disease.

The genes are TRBV7-2 and TRBJ2-1; 10 nucleotides agree with TRBD2. The germline gives CDR1 SGHTA, CDR2 FQGNSA. V trimming: 5 bases; J trimming: 7 bases; junction bases outside the gene matches: 11. The length of the CDR3 is 16 residues. The CDR3 DNA is TGTGCCAGCAGCCCCCGGCAGCGGGGGGGCAAGAATGAGCAGTTCTTC. Amino acid sequence: CASSPRQRGGKNEQFF.

The chain recombines TRBV7-6 with TRBJ1-3, with 10 nucleotides matching TRBD1. Per the germline V gene, CDR1 is SGHVS and CDR2 is FNYEAQ. V trimming: 0 bases; J trimming: 0 bases; junction bases outside the gene matches: 5. The CDR3 is made up of 18 amino acids. The CDR3 nucleotides read TGTGCCAGCAGCTTAGCCCCGGGACAGGGGCCCTCTGGAAACACCATATATTTT. This encodes CASSLAPGQGPSGNTIYF.

This clone showed up just once. The V call is TRBV7-6, the J call TRBJ1-2, with 7 bases identical to TRBD1. V dropped 5 bases and J dropped 5; count of bases not matched to a gene: 11. The length of the CDR3 is 15 residues. CDR1 is SGHVS and CDR2 is FNYEAQ in the germline V gene. The CDR3 spells CASSHFGTDIYGYTF. CDR3 DNA: TGTGCCAGCAGCCACTTCGGGACAGATATTTATGGCTACACCTTC. The full variable domain, in which reference TRBV7-6 and TRBJ1-2 provide the parts outside the CDR3, is GAGVSQSPRYKVTKRGQDVALRCDPISGHVSLYWYRQALGQGPEFLTYFNYEAQQDKSGLPNDRFSAERPEGSISTLTIQRTEQRDSAMYRCASSHFGTDIYGYTFGSGTRLTVV.

The chain couples TRBV7-9 to TRBJ1-5, with D possibly matching TRBD1 (6 bases). Germline CDR1 reads SEHNR; CDR2 reads FQNEAQ (reference sequence). V was trimmed by 6 bases and J by 4 bases, leaving 10 bases between them. The CDR3 contains 13 residues. In DNA form, the CDR3 reads TGTGCCAGCAGGGGGGCCCTTAATCAGCCCCAGCATTTT. Translated: CASRGALNQPQHF.

The rearrangement joins TRBV27 to TRBJ1-2; D call uncertain. The CDR3 covers 12 residues. The ends were cut back, 6 bases at V and 6 bases at J, with 11 bases in the middle. Looked up from germline, CDR1 is MNHEY and CDR2 is SMNVEV (reference sequence). This chain's CDR3 is CASRGGRHGYTF. In DNA form, the CDR3 reads TGTGCCAGCAGGGGAGGGAGACATGGCTACACCTTC.

This chain joins TRBV5-6 and TRBJ2-7; a weak D match, TRBD2 (6 bases). The germline V and J ends were trimmed by 4 bases and 2 bases, with 19 bases remaining between them. The CDR3 has 16 amino acids. Germline CDR1 is SGHDT and CDR2 is YYEEEE. The CDR3 spells CASSIGLLAKTYEQYF. The CDR3 bases are TGTGCCAGCAGCATAGGACTACTGGCGAAAACCTACGAGCAGTACTTC.

The chain has TRBV2 and TRBJ1-4; D not certain. The CDR3 runs to 13 residues. Trimming removed 7 bases at V and 8 bases at J, with 14 bases between. CDR1 is SNHLY, CDR2 FYNNEI, per germline. The CDR3 DNA reads TGTGCCAGCATTGCGGACTTAGGCGAAAAACTGTTTTTT. This translates into CASIADLGEKLFF.

The V gene is TRBV5-1, the J gene TRBJ2-7; a weak D match, TRBD1 (6 bases). V was pared by 5 bases and J by 2 bases, with 20 bases between. This CDR3 region has 16 residues. Germline CDR1 and CDR2: SGHRS and YFSETQ. The CDR3 DNA sequence: TGCGCCAGCAGTAGTAGATCCGGGACATCCACCTACGAGCAGTACTTC. This codes for CASSSRSGTSTYEQYF.

This chain joins TRBV11-3 and TRBJ2-6, with 7 positions matching TRBD2. Germline V CDR1 and CDR2: SGHNT, YENEEA. V was pared by 4 bases and J by 2 bases, with 2 bases of the junction left unmatched. The CDR3 is made up of 15 amino acids. The CDR3, as DNA: TGTGCCAGCAGCTCAAGCGGGACTGGGGCCAACGTCCTGACTTTC. Protein: CASSSSGTGANVLTF. Full variable domain (remainder filled in from reference TRBV11-3 and TRBJ2-6): EAGVVQSPRYKIIEKKQPVAFWCNPISGHNTLYWYLQNLGQGPELLIRYENEEAVDDSQLPKDRFSAERLKGVDSTLKIQPAELGDSAVYLCASSSSGTGANVLTFGAGSRLTVL.

A note on this clone: At one end, the junction sequence differs from germline, possibly due to a read error. This chain uses TRBV6-5 with TRBJ2-7; the D is unclear. This CDR3 spans 11 amino acids. Germline loops: CDR1 MNHEY, CDR2 SVGAGI. As DNA, the CDR3 is TGTGCCAGCAAGGTCCAGCGCACTTTCTCCTTC. As protein: CASKVQRTFSF.

The chain carries TRBV19 and TRBJ1-1; possible D gene TRBD1, 5 bases. Per the germline V gene, CDR1 is LNHDA and CDR2 is SQIVND (reference sequence). Deletions cut 3 bases from V and 5 bases from J, with 13 bases between. The CDR3 spans 14 residues. In DNA form, the CDR3 reads TGTGCCAGTAGTATCGGCAGGGAGGCTACTGAAGCTTTCTTT. Encoded protein: CASSIGREATEAFF. Full variable domain (rest looked up from reference TRBV19 and TRBJ1-1): DGGITQSPKYLFRKEGQNVTLSCEQNLNHDAMYWYRQDPGQGLRLIYYSQIVNDFQKGDIAEGYSVSREKKESFPLTVTSAQKNPTAFYLCASSIGREATEAFFGQGTRLTVV.

The chain couples TRBV5-1 to TRBJ2-7; 13 nucleotides line up with TRBD2. The CDR3 is made up of 15 amino acids. Germline CDR1 SGHRS, CDR2 YFSETQ. V lost 5 bases to trimming and J lost 4 bases; unmatched junction nucleotides: 6. The CDR3 DNA reads TGCGCCAGCAGTCCCCGGACTAGCGGGAGTTACGAGCAGTACTTC. Its protein product is CASSPRTSGSYEQYF.

In this sample, this clone turned up a few times. The genes are TRBV4-2 and TRBJ2-7, with TRBD2 matching over 11 bases. Looked up from germline, CDR1 is LGHNA and CDR2 is YNFKEQ. The CDR3 is 15 amino acids. Germline trimming cut 4 bases from V and 1 base from J; bases unmatched to any gene: 3. CDR3 sequence (DNA): TGTGCCAGCAGCCCCCCTAGCGGGAGGTCCTACGAGCAGTACTTC. This translates into CASSPPSGRSYEQYF.

This clone was counted a single time. The chain has TRBV13 and TRBJ1-3; D gene unclear. CDR3 length: 12 residues. CDR1 and CDR2 from the germline V gene are PRHDT and FYEKMQ (reference sequence). V was pared by 6 bases and J by 8 bases, with 11 bases between. CDR3 in DNA: TGTGCCAGCAGTGCGAGGAGGGACACCATATATTTT. Encoded protein: CASSARRDTIYF.

This chain uses TRBV25-1 with TRBJ1-2; D is perhaps TRBD1 (6 bases). The ends were cut back, 7 bases at V and 7 bases at J, with 16 bases in the middle. This CDR3 spans 13 amino acids. The germline V gene encodes CDR1 MGHDK and CDR2 SYGVNS. The CDR3 coding sequence is TGTGCCAGCAACAGAGACAGGATCAGTGGCTACACCTTC. Translation gives CASNRDRISGYTF.

The chain joins TRBV7-2 to TRBJ1-5; D possibly corresponds to TRBD1 (5 bases). The CDR3 sequence is 15 residues long. Germline CDR1 is SGHTA and CDR2 is FQGNSA. V lost 5 bases and J 7 bases, leaving 18 bases between the germline ends. The CDR3 coding sequence is TGTGCCAGCAGCGGCCCTGTAGGGGCTCAGCAGCCCCAGCATTTT. It specifies CASSGPVGAQQPQHF.

This chain joins TRBV5-1 and TRBJ1-1, with TRBD1 matching 7 bases. The trim removed 7 bases at V and 5 bases at J, leaving 17 bases unmatched. CDR3 length: 16 amino acids. CDR1 and CDR2 from the germline V gene are SGHRS and YFSETQ. The CDR3 protein is CASERGWGDRGTEAFF. The CDR3 DNA follows: TGCGCCAGCGAACGGGGATGGGGGGACAGAGGGACTGAAGCTTTCTTT. The variable domain in full, with the rest retrieved from reference TRBV5-1 and TRBJ1-1, is KAGVTQTPRYLIKTRGQQVTLSCSPISGHRSVSWYQQTPGQGLQFLFEYFSETQRNKGNFPGRFSGRQFSNSRSEMNVSTLELGDSALYLCASERGWGDRGTEAFFGQGTRLTVV.

V gene TRBV27 combines with J gene TRBJ2-3; TRBD2 agrees at 9 bases. With V trimmed by 3 bases and J by 6 bases, 4 bases remained unmatched. Germline lookup yields CDR1 MNHEY and CDR2 SMNVEV (reference sequence). This CDR3 has 14 residues. CDR3 residues: CASSFQAGGDTQYF. CDR3 nucleotide sequence: TGTGCCAGCAGTTTTCAGGCGGGAGGGGATACGCAGTATTTT.

The chain carries TRBV19 and TRBJ1-4; tentative D call: TRBD1 (5 bases). This CDR3 contains 15 residues. V shed 5 bases and J shed 4 bases, with 14 bases lying between them. CDR1 and CDR2 from the germline V gene are LNHDA and SQIVND (reference sequence). The CDR3 DNA sequence: TGTGCCAGTAGTCCCGGCTCGGGGGTTAATGAAAAACTGTTTTTT. Translated: CASSPGSGVNEKLFF.

The chain links TRBV2 to TRBJ1-2, with D perhaps matching TRBD1 (5 bases). The CDR3 is 13 amino acids. In germline, CDR1 is SNHLY, CDR2 FYNNEI. Trimming stripped 6 bases from V and 7 bases from J, with 15 bases between. The DNA of the CDR3 is TGTGCCAGCAGGAATATGGGGGGGTTTGGCTACACCTTC. Translation gives CASRNMGGFGYTF.